This T cell receptor (beta chain) derives from a study of shared clonotypes between healthy human individuals. Whole-study context: The people who gave samples were two women and a few men aged 18 to 49.

The length of the CDR3 is 13 residues. The V end was cut by 2 bases, the J end by 7 bases, with 15 bases between. CDR1 and CDR2 (germline): GTSNPN, SVGIG (reference sequence). As regards this clone: Its antigen is as yet unknown.

Donors had no recently reported acute infections or vaccinations and were HIV-negative. Regarding the study as a whole: Sampling was confined to blood; repertoires within tissues likely differ. Richness estimates generally favored naive over memory subsets.

Sequencing used immunoSEQ multiplex PCR; TCRdb keeps in-frame clones, though not all of them. This sample has some 1 million clones, with about 80% found just once. This chain connects TRBV30 to TRBJ2-7, with TRBD1 as a possible D gene (6 bases). Source material: memory CD4+ T cells sorted from blood. The subset here: CD45RA-negative fraction. This TCR came from a man between 18 and 29 years old in good health. The CDR3 bases are TGTGCCTGGAGTTTGACAGGTCTTGGGGAGCAGTACTTC. Protein product: CAWSLTGLGEQYF.